These 8 T cell receptor beta chains were sequenced from one sample in a study of blood T cell repertoires in COVID-19. The data were produced by immunoSEQ multiplex PCR, yet TCRdb's version contains in-frame clones alone and is incomplete. Found here are 200,000 to 300,000 clones, 75% to 90% of them singletons; the top ten hold 1.5%. Sequences were obtained from peripheral blood. Receptors originate from a woman in her 40s who had recovered from COVID-19.

This rearrangement joins TRBV5-6 to TRBJ1-4; possibly TRBD1 for D (5 bases). Germline lookup yields CDR1 SGHDT and CDR2 YYEEEE. V was pared by 4 bases and J by 4 bases, with 14 bases between. There are 15 residues in the CDR3. CDR3 DNA sequence: TGTGCCAGCAGCGCGACCGACAGATATAATGAAAAACTGTTTTTT. Translated, it gives CASSATDRYNEKLFF.

This clone showed up just once. The chain joins TRBV25-1 to TRBJ2-3; tentative D call: TRBD2 (6 bases). Germline CDR1 is MGHDK and CDR2 is SYGVNS. The CDR3 runs to 14 residues. The V and J ends lost 2 bases and 0 bases respectively, with 6 bases between them. The CDR3 region is CASSEGGSTDTQYF. The CDR3 DNA sequence: TGTGCCAGCAGTGAAGGGGGGAGCACAGATACGCAGTATTTT. Drawing the rest from reference TRBV25-1 and TRBJ2-3, the complete variable domain is EADIYQTPRYLVIGTGKKITLECSQTMGHDKMYWYQQDPGMELHLIHYSYGVNSTEKGDLSSESTVSRIRTEHFPLTLESARPSHTSQYLCASSEGGSTDTQYFGPGTRLTVL.

The rearrangement joins TRBV30 to TRBJ2-3; 9 nucleotides line up with TRBD1. Germline lookup yields CDR1 GTSNPN and CDR2 SVGIG (reference sequence). Trimming took 2 bases from V and 6 from J; bases not matched to a gene: 3. The length of the CDR3 is 13 residues. In DNA, the CDR3 is TGTGCCTGGAGTCTGGGGACAGGGGATACGCAGTATTTT. It encodes CAWSLGTGDTQYF.

V and J are TRBV5-4 and TRBJ2-5; perhaps TRBD1 as D (6 bases). The germline gives CDR1 SGHNT, CDR2 YYREEE (reference sequence). The CDR3 runs to 14 residues. Trimming stripped 4 bases from V and 0 bases from J, with 10 bases between. CDR3 protein: CASSGGQHQETQYF. For the CDR3, the DNA is TGTGCCAGCAGCGGAGGACAGCACCAAGAGACCCAGTACTTC.

CDR3 sequence reads: CASSAQGGVSYGYTF. The CDR3 bases are TGTGCCAGCAGCGCTCAGGGAGGCGTGAGCTATGGCTACACCTTC. The gene calls are TRBV3-1 (or the pseudogene TRBV3-2) and TRBJ1-2, with a possible D match to TRBD1 (5 bases). Germline V CDR1 and CDR2: LGHDT, YNNKEL (reference sequence). This CDR3 has 15 residues. The V gene lost 5 bases and the J gene lost 4 bases, with 17 bases spanning the gap.

V usage is TRBV4-3 and J usage is TRBJ2-5; D may be TRBD2 (5 bases). Germline V gene data show CDR1 as LGHNA and CDR2 as YSLEER. Trimming took off 1 base at V and 1 base at J, with 16 bases between the two ends. This CDR3 has 17 residues. The CDR3: CASSQGAGVVGQETQYF. CDR3 DNA sequence: TGCGCCAGCAGCCAAGGGGCCGGGGTCGTGGGCCAAGAGACCCAGTACTTC.

The genes are TRBV27 and TRBJ1-5; TRBD1 matches at 9 bases. This CDR3 is 13 amino acids long. V shed 6 bases and J 5 bases; nucleotides not matched to a gene: 2. Germline V gene sequence: CDR1 MNHEY, CDR2 SMNVEV (reference sequence). CDR3 sequence (DNA): TGTGCCAGCAGCTGGGACAGGGATCAGCCCCAGCATTTT. Protein: CASSWDRDQPQHF.

The chain is built from TRBV19 and TRBJ2-1; TRBD1 might be the D (6 bases). Germline-derived CDR1 and CDR2 are LNHDA and SQIVND (reference sequence). The CDR3 is 14 residues long. V lost 6 bases and J lost 10, with 19 bases in between. The CDR3 nucleotides read TGTGCCAGTAGACGGGGCAGGGGTAACGGGGAGCAGTTCTTC. It specifies CASRRGRGNGEQFF. The full variable domain, in which reference TRBV19 and TRBJ2-1 provide the parts outside the CDR3, is DGGITQSPKYLFRKEGQNVTLSCEQNLNHDAMYWYRQDPGQGLRLIYYSQIVNDFQKGDIAEGYSVSREKKESFPLTVTSAQKNPTAFYLCASRRGRGNGEQFFGPGTRLTVL.